This T cell receptor beta chain comes out of a study of response to subunit inactivated influenza vaccine. TCRdb re-derived calls from the RT-PCR reads in MiXCR, one entry per CDR3 protein. The table shows almost 600,000 distinct CDR3 sequences, with 12% to 15% occurring only once. The CDR3 covers 14 residues. Per germline, CDR1 KGHSH and CDR2 LQKENI. With 2 bases clipped from V and 4 bases from J, the junction kept 4 bases outside the gene matches. This clonotype has a handful of counts. This specimen consisted of PBMCs from blood, obtained roughly 12 days after vaccination. The TCR originated in a man aged 50 to 60 who received an inactivated influenza vaccine. The rearrangement joins TRBV18 to TRBJ1-2, with 7 bases aligning to TRBD1. The CDR3 is CASSPNPGGYGYTF. The DNA for the CDR3 is TGTGCCAGCTCACCAAATCCAGGGGGCTATGGCTACACCTTC.